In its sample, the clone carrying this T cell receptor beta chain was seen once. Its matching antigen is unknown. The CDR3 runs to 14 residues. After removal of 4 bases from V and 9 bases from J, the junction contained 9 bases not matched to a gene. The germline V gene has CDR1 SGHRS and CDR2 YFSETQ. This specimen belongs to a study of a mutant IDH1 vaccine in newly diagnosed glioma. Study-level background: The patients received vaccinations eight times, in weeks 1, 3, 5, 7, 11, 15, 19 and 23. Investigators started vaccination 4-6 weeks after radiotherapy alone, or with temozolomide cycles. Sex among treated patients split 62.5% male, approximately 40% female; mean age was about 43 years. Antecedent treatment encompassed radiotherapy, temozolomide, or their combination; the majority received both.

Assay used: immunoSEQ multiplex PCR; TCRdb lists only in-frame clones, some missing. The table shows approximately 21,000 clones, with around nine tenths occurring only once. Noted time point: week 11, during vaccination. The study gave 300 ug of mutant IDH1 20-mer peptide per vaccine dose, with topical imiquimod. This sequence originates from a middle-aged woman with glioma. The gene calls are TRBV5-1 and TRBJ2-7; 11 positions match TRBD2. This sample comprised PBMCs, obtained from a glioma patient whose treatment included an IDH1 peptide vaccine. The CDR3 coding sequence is TGCGCCAGCAGCCCCGGGACTAGCGGAACCCGGCAGTACTTC. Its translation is CASSPGTSGTRQYF.